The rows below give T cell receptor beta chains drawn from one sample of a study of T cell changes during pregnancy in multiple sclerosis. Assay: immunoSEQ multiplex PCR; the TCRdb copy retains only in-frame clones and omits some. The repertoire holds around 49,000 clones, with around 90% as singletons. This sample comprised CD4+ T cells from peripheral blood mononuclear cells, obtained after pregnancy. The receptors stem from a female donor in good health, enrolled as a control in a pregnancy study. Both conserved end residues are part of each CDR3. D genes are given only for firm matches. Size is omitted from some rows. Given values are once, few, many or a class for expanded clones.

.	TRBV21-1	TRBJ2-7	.	TGTGCCAGCGGGAGCGTGAGGACAGGGAGCCGTCCGGTTGACTACGAGCAGTACTTC	CASGSVRTGSRPVDYEQYF
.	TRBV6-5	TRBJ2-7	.	TGTGCCAGCAGTTACTCGGGATCGGGATCATACGAGCAGTACTTC	CASSYSGSGSYEQYF
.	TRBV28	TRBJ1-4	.	TGTGCCAGCAGCCTTGGTACAGGGAATGAAAAACTGTTTTTT	CASSLGTGNEKLFF
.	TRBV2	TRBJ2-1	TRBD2	TGTGCCAGCAGTGAAGTTCGTCTAGCGGTATACAATGAGCAGTTCTTC	CASSEVRLAVYNEQFF
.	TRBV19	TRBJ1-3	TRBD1	TGTGCCAGTAGCCAACAGGGGGCCTTCTCTGGAAACACCATATATTTT	CASSQQGAFSGNTIYF
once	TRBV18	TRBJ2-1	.	TGTGCCAGCTCACGAATAACCGGGACACAAATCTACAATGAGCAGTTCTTC	CASSRITGTQIYNEQFF
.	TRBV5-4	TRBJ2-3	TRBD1	TGTGCCAGCAGCCCCACGGGACAGTACTTGGGCACAGATACGCAGTATTTT	CASSPTGQYLGTDTQYF
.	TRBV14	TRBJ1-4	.	TGTGCCAGCAGCCAAAACAGAAATGAAAAACTGTTTTTT	CASSQNRNEKLFF
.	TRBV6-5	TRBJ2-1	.	TGTGCCAGCAGTGCCGGGGGAGAGCAGTTCTTC	CASSAGGEQFF
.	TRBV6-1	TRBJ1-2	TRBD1	TGTGCCAGCAGTGGGGGACAGGCGCCCTATGGCTACACCTTC	CASSGGQAPYGYTF
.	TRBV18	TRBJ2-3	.	TGTGCCAGCTCACCACCGGCGGGGTGGACAGATACGCAGTATTTT	CASSPPAGWTDTQYF
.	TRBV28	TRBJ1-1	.	TGTGCCAGCAGTTTGCGGGGGGGAAACACTGAAGCTTTCTTT	CASSLRGGNTEAFF
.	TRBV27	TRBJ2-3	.	TGTGCCAGCAGTTTCCAGTCTCGCACAGATACGCAGTATTTT	CASSFQSRTDTQYF
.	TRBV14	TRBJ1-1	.	TGTGCCAGCAGCCTGGGGGGGAGGTTAACTGAAGCTTTCTTT	CASSLGGRLTEAFF
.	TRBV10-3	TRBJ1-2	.	TGTGCCATCAAAGAGACAGGTCTTGGCTACACCTTC	CAIKETGLGYTF
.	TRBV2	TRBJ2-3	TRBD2	TGTGCCAGCAGTGGTGCTAGCGGGAGGCGCACAGATACGCAGTATTTT	CASSGASGRRTDTQYF
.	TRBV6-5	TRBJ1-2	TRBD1	TGTGCCAGCAGTATGGTGGACAGGGCCGGCTACACCTTC	CASSMVDRAGYTF
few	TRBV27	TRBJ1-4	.	TGTGCCAGCAGTTTATCGGCGCCCCGAGAGGGAGGACTGTTTTTT	CASSLSAPREGGLFF
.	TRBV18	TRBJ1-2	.	TGTGCCAGCTCCGGGGGGGATAATCGTGGCTACACCTTC	CASSGGDNRGYTF
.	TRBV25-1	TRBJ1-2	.	TGTGCCAGCAGTGCAAACGAGGGAGCCAGGGAGGGAAACTATGGCTACACCTTC	CASSANEGAREGNYGYTF
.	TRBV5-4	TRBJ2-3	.	TGTGCCAGCAGCCAAACTAGCACAGATACGCAGTATTTT	CASSQTSTDTQYF
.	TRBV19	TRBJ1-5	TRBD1	TGTGCCAGTAGTATCGGCCCAGGGGGAGCGCCCCAGCATTTT	CASSIGPGGAPQHF
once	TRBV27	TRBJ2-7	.	TGTGCCAGCAGCCCATCATACAGGAGCTCCTACGAGCAGTACTTC	CASSPSYRSSYEQYF
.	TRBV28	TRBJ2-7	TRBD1	TGTGCCAGCAGAACCGCGGGACAGGGAGTCTACGAGCAGTACTTC	CASRTAGQGVYEQYF
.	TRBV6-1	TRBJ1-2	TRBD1	TGTGCCAGCACCCGTGCCGGGACAGTGGGTGAGGGCTACACCTTC	CASTRAGTVGEGYTF
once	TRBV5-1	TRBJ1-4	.	TGCGCCAGCAGGGTCGGGGGTGAAAAACTGTTTTTT	CASRVGGEKLFF
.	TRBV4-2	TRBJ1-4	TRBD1	TGTGCCAGCCGTCCCGGGGGAGCCACCGGGACAGGGGGCTCGCATGAAAAACTGTTTTTT	CASRPGGATGTGGSHEKLFF
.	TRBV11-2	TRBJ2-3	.	TGTGCCAGCAGCTTAGATCGTTTTAGCACAGATACGCAGTATTTT	CASSLDRFSTDTQYF
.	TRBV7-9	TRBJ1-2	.	TGTGCCAGCAGGGAGACAGGAAAAGCTAACTATGGCTACACCTTC	CASRETGKANYGYTF
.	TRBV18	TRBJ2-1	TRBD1	TGTGCCAGCCAACCGGGACAGGGGGACAATGAGCAGTTCTTC	CASQPGQGDNEQFF
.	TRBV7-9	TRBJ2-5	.	TGTGCCAGCAGTCCGCAACACCTCCAAGAGACCCAGTACTTC	CASSPQHLQETQYF
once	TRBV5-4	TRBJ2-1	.	TGTGCCAGCAGTCGTCTCCAAAAGAGCGAGCAGTTCTTC	CASSRLQKSEQFF
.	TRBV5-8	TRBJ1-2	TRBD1	TGTGCCAGCAGCTTGGCGGGACAGGGTCCTGGCTACACCTTC	CASSLAGQGPGYTF
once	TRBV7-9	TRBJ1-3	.	TGTGCCAGCAGGCCGGGAGCAGGAAACACCATATATTTT	CASRPGAGNTIYF
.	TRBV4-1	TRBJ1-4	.	TGCGCCAGCCGAACCGGACAGTCCGATAATGAAAAACTGTTTTTT	CASRTGQSDNEKLFF
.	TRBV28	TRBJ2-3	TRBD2	TGTGCCAGCACACTAGCGGGACTGACAGATACGCAGTATTTT	CASTLAGLTDTQYF
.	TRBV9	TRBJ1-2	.	TGTGCCAGCAGCGTAGACGGCAGGCTCTACTATGGCTACACCTTC	CASSVDGRLYYGYTF
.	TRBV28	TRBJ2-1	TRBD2	TGTGCCAGCAGCCCTACGCCCGCTAGCGGGAGCTTTTGGCAGTTCTTC	CASSPTPASGSFWQFF
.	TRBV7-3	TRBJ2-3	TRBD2	TGTGCCAGCAGCCAAGGGGTGGGGCGGGGGGGCCTCAATACGCAGTATTTT	CASSQGVGRGGLNTQYF
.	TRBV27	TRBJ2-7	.	TGTGCCAGCAGTTTGCAGGGGCCCTACGAGCAGTACTTC	CASSLQGPYEQYF
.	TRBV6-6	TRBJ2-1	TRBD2	TGTGCCAGCGGGAGGGAGGGAAGCTCCTACAATGAGCAGTTCTTC	CASGREGSSYNEQFF
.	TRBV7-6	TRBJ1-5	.	TGTGCCAGCAGCCCACAGGCTTCGGCGCCCCAGCATTTT	CASSPQASAPQHF
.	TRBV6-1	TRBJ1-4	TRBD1	TGTGCCAGCAGCCCGGGACAGGGAGAAAAACTGTTTTTT	CASSPGQGEKLFF
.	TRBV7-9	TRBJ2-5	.	TGTGCCAGCAGCTTCGGGTCGTTTGGGGAGACCCAGTACTTC	CASSFGSFGETQYF
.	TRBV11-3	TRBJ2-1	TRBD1	TGTGCCAGCAGCTTAAGGACAGGGGGCTCCAATGAGCAGTTCTTC	CASSLRTGGSNEQFF
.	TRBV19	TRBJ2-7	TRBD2	TGTGCCAGTAGTATAAGCGGGATTTACGAGCAGTACTTC	CASSISGIYEQYF